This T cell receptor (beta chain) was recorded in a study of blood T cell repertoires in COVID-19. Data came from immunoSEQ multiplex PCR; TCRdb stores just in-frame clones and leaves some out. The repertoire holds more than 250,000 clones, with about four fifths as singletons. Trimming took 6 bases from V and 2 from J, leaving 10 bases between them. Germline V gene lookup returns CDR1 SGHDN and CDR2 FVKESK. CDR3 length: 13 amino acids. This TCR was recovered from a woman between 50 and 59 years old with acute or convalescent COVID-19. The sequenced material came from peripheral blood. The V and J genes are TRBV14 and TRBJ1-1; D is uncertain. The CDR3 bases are TGTGCCAGCAGGCAGACACCCAACACTGAAGCTTTCTTT. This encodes CASRQTPNTEAFF.